This record looks at one T cell receptor (beta chain) sequence and its context. Its antigen is still unknown. The sample belongs to a study of long-term antiretroviral therapy in people with HIV. Regarding the study as a whole: The study collected blood between 2004 and 2017, possibly under older ART regimens. Repertoire dominance by clones expanded before ART was seen at all time points.

At minimum, one pre-ART and two post-ART PBMC samples were obtained from each donor. HIV-positive participants all received treatment in the United States. Researchers report immunoSEQ v3.0 was run at survey level. Clones were read by immunoSEQ multiplex PCR, and TCRdb kept only the in-frame ones, dropping some. The table records under 25,000 clones, around 82% of them present only once. Sequenced material: unsorted PBMCs, taken 0.5 years after starting antiretroviral therapy. The TCR sequence derives from a middle-aged woman with HIV.

This chain's CDR3 is CAWRRGNTEAFF. The CDR3 bases are TGTGCCTGGAGGCGGGGAAACACTGAAGCTTTCTTT. The chain recombines TRBV30 with TRBJ1-1; D is unresolved. The CDR3 is 12 amino acids. CDR1 and CDR2 from the germline V gene are GTSNPN and SVGIG (reference sequence). V lost 3 bases to trimming and J lost 2 bases, with 7 bases between them.